The rows below give T cell receptor beta chains drawn from one sample of a study of CD8+ T cells in alopecia areata. Profiled with immunoSEQ multiplex PCR; TCRdb holds only in-frame clones, not every one. The table has 130,000 to 150,000 clones, roughly 46% seen once. The sequencing used CD4+ T cells sorted from blood, collected at week 0. These TCRs come from a human donor with alopecia areata. Each CDR3 is given with its conserved first and last residue. A D gene is named only where the DNA matches it firmly. Clone size, where shown, is once, few, many, or a class for clones that have expanded.

>TRBJ2-2|TRBV2|TRBD1|NA
TGTGCCAGCAGTTTCAGGGGGATAAACACCGGGGAGCTGTTTTTT
CASSFRGINTGELFF
>TRBJ2-7|TRBV10-3|NA|NA
TGTGCCATCAGTGAGTCCCGCGAGCAGTACTTC
CAISESREQYF
>TRBJ1-4|TRBV29-1|NA|few
TGCAGCGTTGTGATGGGAACTAATGAAAAACTGTTTTTT
CSVVMGTNEKLFF
>TRBJ1-1|TRBV19|NA|few
TGTGCCAGTAGTATCCCAGGGATCGGCACTGAAGCTTTCTTT
CASSIPGIGTEAFF
>TRBJ2-2|TRBV29-1|NA|few
TGCAGCGTTGGACGGTTGAACACCGGGGAGCTGTTTTTT
CSVGRLNTGELFF
>TRBJ2-7|TRBV5-1|NA|NA
TGCGCCAGCAGCCCCCTTTTAGTAGATCGGGAGCAGTACTTC
CASSPLLVDREQYF
>TRBJ1-5|TRBV4-3|NA|NA
TGCGCCAGCAGCCAAGACAGGGTAGGTCATCAGCCCCAGCATTTT
CASSQDRVGHQPQHF
>TRBJ1-2|TRBV5-1|TRBD1|few
TGCGCCAGCAGCTCTGGACAGGCTTATGGCTACACCTTC
CASSSGQAYGYTF
>TRBJ2-5|TRBV27|TRBD2|NA
TGTGCCAGCAGTTTCACCCGGACTAGCGGACAAGAGACCCAGTACTTC
CASSFTRTSGQETQYF
>TRBJ2-1|TRBV19|NA|few
TGTGCCAGTAGTAGACCTTCAAAGGGTACGGGTGAGCAGTTCTTC
CASSRPSKGTGEQFF
>TRBJ1-5|TRBV29-1|NA|few
TGCAGCGTCAGTTGGCAGGGCCAGCCCCAGCATTTT
CSVSWQGQPQHF
>TRBJ2-4|TRBV7-9|NA|NA
TGTGCCAGCAGCTTAAGGGGGTCAAACATTCAGTACTTC
CASSLRGSNIQYF
>TRBJ2-2|TRBV30|TRBD1|once
TGTGCCTGGAGTGACCCGGGACAGGCAGGTACCGGGGAGCTGTTTTTT
CAWSDPGQAGTGELFF
>TRBJ1-1|TRBV6-5|NA|NA
TGTGCCAGCAGTCGTCAAGACGGGGGAGCTTTCTTT
CASSRQDGGAFF
>TRBJ1-1|TRBV25-1|NA|few
TGTGCCAGCAGAGATGGACCCGGCGGGGCTTTCTTT
CASRDGPGGAFF
>TRBJ2-1|TRBV9|NA|NA
TGTGCCAGCAGCCTCGTGGGCGGAGGAAGCTCCTACAATGAGCAGTTCTTC
CASSLVGGGSSYNEQFF
>TRBJ2-5|TRBV25-1|NA|NA
TGTGCCAGCAGTGAATCTCGGGAAATGGAGACCCAGTACTTC
CASSESREMETQYF
>TRBJ2-7|TRBV5-1|NA|once
TGCGCCAGCAGCTTGGTAGGACAGCCCTCCTACGAGCAGTACTTC
CASSLVGQPSYEQYF
>TRBJ2-4|TRBV5-6|NA|NA
TGTGCCAGCAGCTTGGTGGGGACGGCCAAAAACATTCAGTACTTC
CASSLVGTAKNIQYF
>TRBJ1-2|TRBV6-6|TRBD1|NA
TGTGCCAGCAGTTACGAGGGGGCTGGGGGCTACACCTTC
CASSYEGAGGYTF
>TRBJ1-1|TRBV6-5|NA|NA
TGTGCCAGCAGGGAGGATCAAACGTGGAGCACTGAAGCTTTCTTT
CASREDQTWSTEAFF
>TRBJ2-7|TRBV18|NA|NA
TGTGCCAGCTCACCACCCGCAGGGACCTACGAGCAGTACTTC
CASSPPAGTYEQYF
>TRBJ1-1|TRBV30|TRBD1|NA
TGTGCCTGGAGCCTTCGGGACAGGGTCGAGGCCACTGAAGCTTTCTTT
CAWSLRDRVEATEAFF
>TRBJ1-1|TRBV30|NA|NA
TGTGCCTGGAGTAGGGTGGATGGGTTCACTGAAGCTTTCTTT
CAWSRVDGFTEAFF
>TRBJ2-5|TRBV13|NA|few
TGTGCCAGCAGCTTAAGGGACTACCAAGAGACCCAGTACTTC
CASSLRDYQETQYF
>TRBJ1-2|TRBV10-3|NA|NA
TGTGCCATCAGTTTTACTGGACACAACCAGGGTGAGGGCTACACCTTC
CAISFTGHNQGEGYTF
>TRBJ2-7|TRBV7-2|TRBD2|few
TGTGCCAGCACCCTACCCGCTAGCGGGAGCTACGAGCAGTACTTC
CASTLPASGSYEQYF
>TRBJ2-3|TRBV5-1|TRBD2|few
TGCGCCAGCAGCGTTAGCGGGATTAGCACAGATACGCAGTATTTT
CASSVSGISTDTQYF
>TRBJ2-3|TRBV4-1|NA|NA
TGCGCCAGCAGCGGTCGTGGAGTACAGGGCGACACAGATACGCAGTATTTT
CASSGRGVQGDTDTQYF
>TRBJ2-3|TRBV2|NA|NA
TGTGCCAGCAGTTCGCGCCGGACTCCCACCGGCGATACGCAGTATTTT
CASSSRRTPTGDTQYF
>TRBJ2-7|TRBV5-1|NA|few
TGCGCCAGCAGCCCCGGACCGCTATACGAGCAGTACTTC
CASSPGPLYEQYF